This passage covers 16 T cell receptor beta chains from one sample sequenced in a study of blood T cells in healthy people across ages. Through a sample-barcoded 5' primer and a J-beta primer mix, a second PCR was run for about 6 to 11 cycles. TCRdb re-called the 5' RACE reads through MiXCR, storing one row per CDR3 protein. The repertoire holds hundreds of thousands of distinct CDR3 sequences, with about 30% as singletons. What was sequenced was blood. These receptors came from an elderly woman in good health.

This clonotype appeared a single time. A junction boundary mismatches the germline segment, possibly from a read error. The chain links TRBV9 to TRBJ2-3; 8 bases fit TRBD2. CDR3 length: 18 residues. CDR1 is SGDLS and CDR2 is YYNGEE in the germline V gene. The CDR3 nucleotides read TGTGCCAACAGCTTAAGGCCAGCGGGGGCTCCTAGCACAGATACGCAGTATTTT. The encoded protein is CANSLRPAGAPSTDTQYF.

There are a few counts of this clonotype. The gene calls are TRBV20-1 and TRBJ2-1; 8 bases agree with TRBD2. The CDR3 loop spans 15 amino acids. V lost 0 bases, J lost 2 bases, and 3 bases stayed unmatched. CDR1 DFQATT and CDR2 SNEGSKA come from the germline V gene (reference sequence). The CDR3 bases are TGCAGTGCTAGAGACCCGGGAGGGCCCTACAATGAGCAGTTCTTC. It is translated as CSARDPGGPYNEQFF.

Of note for this clonotype: A much larger clone lies a single base off, so this may be a read error. V gene TRBV2 combines with J gene TRBJ2-1; no definite D call. CDR3 length equals 13 residues. Looked up from germline, CDR1 is SNHLY and CDR2 is FYNNEI. V was cut by 10 bases and J by 2 bases, with 12 bases left in between. CDR3 in amino acids: CANRASTYNEQFF. In nucleotides, the CDR3 is TGTGCCAACAGAGCGTCTACCTACAATGAGCAGTTCTTC.

Comments on this clonotype: A much larger clone sits a single nucleotide away, making a read error possible. This chain links TRBV6-1 with TRBJ2-7; D not certain. Germline CDR1 reads MNHNS; CDR2 reads SASEGT. The CDR3 totals 11 residues. V was pared by 11 bases and J by 4 bases, with 12 bases between. The CDR3 here is CAPEQTYEQYF. The CDR3 bases are TGTGCCCCCGAACAGACATACGAGCAGTACTTC.

This clonotype has ten or more counts. This chain connects TRBV30 to TRBJ2-7, with D hard to call. CDR3 length equals 11 residues. Trimming cost V 0 bases and J 5 bases, with 5 bases left between them. Germline CDR1 is GTSNPN and CDR2 is SVGIG (reference sequence). The DNA of the CDR3 is TGTGCCTGGAGTGTACGAGACGAGCAGTACTTC. It specifies CAWSVRDEQYF.

The table lists this clonotype with many counts. The genes are TRBV21-1 and TRBJ2-5. TRBV21-1 is a known pseudogene. The CDR3 has 16 residues. Here the CDR3 reads CASSKVPGFGEETQYF. CDR3 nucleotide sequence: TGTGCCAGCAGCAAAGTGCCGGGTTTCGGGGAAGAGACCCAGTACTTC.

The rearrangement links TRBV12-3 or TRBV12-4 to TRBJ2-1; unclear D gene. With 3 bases removed from V and 7 bases from J, the gap between germline ends came to 13 bases. The CDR3 is 14 residues long. CDR3 sequence: CASSFKSDLNEQFF. As DNA, the CDR3 is TGTGCCAGCAGTTTTAAGTCTGACCTAAATGAGCAGTTCTTC.

This clonotype was seen more than once but under ten times. The chain links TRBV12-3 or TRBV12-4 to TRBJ1-1; weak D call: TRBD1 (5 bases). Trimming shortened V by 3 bases and J by 4 bases, and 9 bases separated the two germline ends. This CDR3 region has 13 residues. The DNA of the CDR3 is TGTGCCAGCAGTTTCAAGGGGTTCACTGAAGCTTTCTTT. Encoded protein: CASSFKGFTEAFF.

The chain recombines TRBV27 with TRBJ2-7, with D possibly matching TRBD1 (5 bases). V dropped 4 bases and J dropped 7 bases, with 14 bases sitting between them. Per the germline V gene, CDR1 is MNHEY and CDR2 is SMNVEV (reference sequence). This CDR3 comprises 13 residues. In nucleotides, the CDR3 is TGTGCCAGCAGTTGCAGGGTGAAAAGGGAGCAGTACTTC. Translation: CASSCRVKREQYF.

This clonotype came up many times. This may be a read error: a much more frequent sequence differs by one nucleotide. The J gene is TRBJ2-6, the V gene TRBV5-1, with TRBD1 as a possible D gene (5 bases). Per the germline V gene, CDR1 is SGHRS and CDR2 is YFSETQ. There are 17 residues in the CDR3. The CDR3 DNA follows: TGCGCCAGCAGCCCGGGTCTCACGACCTCTGGGGCCAACGTCCGGACTTTC. Its protein is CASSPGLTTSGANVRTF.

CDR3 in amino acids: CASDDSSSYEQYF. In DNA form, the CDR3 reads TGTGCCAGCGATGACAGTTCCTCCTACGAGCAGTACTTC. J is TRBJ2-7 and V is TRBV28; TRBD1 might be the D (5 bases). Looked up from germline, CDR1 is MDHEN and CDR2 is SYDVKM. The CDR3 covers 13 residues. V dropped 8 bases and J dropped 0 bases, with 11 bases sitting between them.

This chain links TRBV19 with TRBJ1-5; 7 bases fit TRBD1. This CDR3 comprises 15 residues. The J segment lost 3 bases and the V segment lost 7 bases, leaving 9 bases of the junction unmatched. The germline gives CDR1 LNHDA, CDR2 SQIVND (reference sequence). The CDR3, as DNA: TGTGCCAGTACCACTACAGGGGAGGACAATCAGCCCCAGCATTTT. It encodes CASTTTGEDNQPQHF.

The chain recombines TRBV7-9 with TRBJ2-1, with 8 bases lining up with TRBD1. The V and J ends lost 3 bases and 5 bases, in that order; junction bases with no gene match: 3. The CDR3 sequence is 14 residues long. CDR1 SEHNR and CDR2 FQNEAQ come from the germline V gene (reference sequence). The CDR3 region has the DNA TGTGCCAGCAGCTTCCTGGACAGGGACAATGAGCAGTTCTTC. Translation: CASSFLDRDNEQFF.

This clonotype was counted a few times. The chain uses TRBV20-1 and TRBJ2-7; D ambiguous. Germline CDR1 and CDR2: DFQATT and SNEGSKA (reference sequence). The CDR3 sequence is 13 residues long. Trimming pared 3 bases from V and 4 bases from J, leaving 13 bases between. CDR3 loop: CSARTVPGYEQYF. The CDR3 DNA is TGCAGTGCTAGGACTGTGCCCGGATACGAGCAGTACTTC.

This clonotype showed up many times. This chain links TRBV20-1 with TRBJ1-5, with a possible D match to TRBD1 (5 bases). Trimming took 5 bases from V and 9 from J, leaving 17 bases between them. The CDR3 extends over 13 amino acids. Germline assignment: CDR1 DFQATT and CDR2 SNEGSKA (reference sequence). CDR3 sequence reads: CSASGTENRPQHF. The CDR3 DNA sequence: TGCAGTGCTTCCGGGACCGAAAACCGGCCCCAGCATTTT.

The chain recombines TRBV6-5 with TRBJ1-1; D gene ambiguous. In germline, CDR1 is MNHEY, CDR2 SVGAGI. The CDR3 length is 15 residues. V was clipped by 5 bases and J by 1 base, with 14 bases between them. CDR3 in DNA: TGTGCCAGCAGTCCCGAACCTACAGCGAACACTGAAGCTTTCTTT. Amino acids: CASSPEPTANTEAFF.